This T cell receptor (beta chain) was identified during a study of blood T cell repertoires in COVID-19. Germline V gives CDR1 SGDLS, CDR2 YYNGEE. The length of the CDR3 is 14 residues. V dropped 0 bases and J dropped 4 bases, with 10 bases sitting between them. Measured with immunoSEQ multiplex PCR; TCRdb has only the in-frame clones, and not every one. The sample lists some 260,000 clones; roughly 89% were seen once. Two negative PCRs, clearance, or symptom resolution had been documented for recovered Cohort 3 donors. Sample: PBMCs or T cells enriched from blood (not recorded which). The chain employs TRBV9 and TRBJ1-1, with D maybe TRBD1 (5 bases). This clonotype was sampled from a man in his forties who had recovered from COVID-19. The CDR3 DNA reads as TGTGCCAGCAGCGTAGAGGCAGGGTTCACTGAAGCTTTCTTT. This gives the protein CASSVEAGFTEAFF.